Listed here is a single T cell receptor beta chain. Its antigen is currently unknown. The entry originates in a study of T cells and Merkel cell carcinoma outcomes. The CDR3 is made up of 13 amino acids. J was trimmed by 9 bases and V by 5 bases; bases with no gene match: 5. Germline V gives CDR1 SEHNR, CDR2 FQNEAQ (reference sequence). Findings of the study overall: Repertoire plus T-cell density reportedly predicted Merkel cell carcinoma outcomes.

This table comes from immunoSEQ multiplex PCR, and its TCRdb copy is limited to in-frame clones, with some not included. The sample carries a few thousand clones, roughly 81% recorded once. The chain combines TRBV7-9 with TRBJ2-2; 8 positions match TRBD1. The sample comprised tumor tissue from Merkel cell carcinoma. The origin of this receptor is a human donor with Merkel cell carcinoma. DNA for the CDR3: TGTGCCAGCAGCCTAAGGACAGGGAGGGAGCTGTTTTTT. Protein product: CASSLRTGRELFF.